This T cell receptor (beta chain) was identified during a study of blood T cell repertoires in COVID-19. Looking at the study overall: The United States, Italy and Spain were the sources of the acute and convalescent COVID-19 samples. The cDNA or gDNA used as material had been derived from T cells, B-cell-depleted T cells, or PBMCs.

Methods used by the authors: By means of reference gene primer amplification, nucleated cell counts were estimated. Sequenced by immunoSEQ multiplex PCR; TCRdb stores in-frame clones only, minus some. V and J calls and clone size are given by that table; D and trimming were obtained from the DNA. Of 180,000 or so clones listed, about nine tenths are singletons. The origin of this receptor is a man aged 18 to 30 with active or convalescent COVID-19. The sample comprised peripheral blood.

In nucleotides, the CDR3 is TGTGCCAGCAGCCTAGGGGACAGGGGGTGGGAGACCCAGTACTTC. Its protein product is CASSLGDRGWETQYF. The chain couples TRBV3-1 (or the pseudogene TRBV3-2) to TRBJ2-5, with 11 bases fitting TRBD1. The J segment lost 5 bases and the V segment lost 4 bases, leaving 6 bases of the junction unmatched. CDR1 LGHDT and CDR2 YNNKEL come from the germline V gene (reference sequence). The CDR3 spans 15 residues.